A single sample is the source of the 14 T cell receptor beta chains below, sequenced in a study of OX40 agonist ivuxolimab in advanced cancers. Measured with immunoSEQ multiplex PCR; TCRdb has only the in-frame clones, and not every one. The data hold approximately 90,000 clones, with about 90% observed a single time. The material sequenced was CD4+ or CD8+ T cells sorted from blood, taken in a trial of the OX40 agonist ivuxolimab. The receptor set was obtained from an adult with an advanced solid tumor such as melanoma, head and neck, liver or kidney cancer.

This clone was seen only a few times. This chain connects TRBV19 to TRBJ1-2; no reliable D call. Germline V gives CDR1 LNHDA, CDR2 SQIVND (reference sequence). This CDR3 is 16 amino acids long. V lost 5 bases, J lost 7 bases, and 23 bases lay in between. The CDR3 bases are TGTGCCAGTAGTCCAACTGGAGACATACCGATATTTGGCTACACCTTC. Translating gives CASSPTGDIPIFGYTF.

CDR3 sequence reads: CASGPQGYEQYV. The CDR3 DNA is TGTGCCAGCGGGCCACAGGGATACGAGCAGTACGTC. The chain links TRBV6-6 to TRBJ2-7; possible D gene TRBD1, 6 bases. This CDR3 is 12 amino acids long. Trimming took 8 bases from V and 4 from J, leaving 12 bases between them. From germline, CDR1 is MNHNY and CDR2 SVGAGI (reference sequence).

The chain joins TRBV4-1 to TRBJ2-1; D is possibly TRBD2 (6 bases). The V end was cut by 1 base, the J end by 7 bases, with 8 bases between. Germline V gives CDR1 MGHRA, CDR2 YSYEKL. The CDR3 runs 13 residues. The CDR3 loop is CASSQVGGNEQFF. The CDR3 region has the DNA TGCGCCAGCAGCCAAGTCGGGGGAAATGAGCAGTTCTTC.

With regard to this clone: The identical CDR3 is also encoded by other nucleotide sequences in the sample. The chain couples TRBV27 to TRBJ1-2; TRBD1 is a possible D gene (6 bases). The V gene's germline CDR1 is MNHEY and CDR2 SMNVEV (reference sequence). The CDR3 totals 14 residues. Trimming cost V 5 bases and J 7 bases, with 17 bases left between them. The CDR3 loop is CASSPGQGTSGYTF. The CDR3 bases are TGTGCCAGCAGTCCGGGACAAGGGACGTCTGGCTACACCTTC.

V is TRBV27 and J is TRBJ1-6, with D hard to call. The CDR3 consists of 12 residues. The germline V and J ends were trimmed by 3 bases and 6 bases, with 3 bases remaining between them. Germline lookup yields CDR1 MNHEY and CDR2 SMNVEV (reference sequence). CDR3 sequence (DNA): TGTGCCAGCAGTTTGCTTAATTCACCCCTCCACTTT. It encodes CASSLLNSPLHF.

The chain employs TRBV6-4 and TRBJ2-2, with D uncertain. V shed 7 bases and J shed 0 bases, with 9 bases lying between them. The CDR3 sequence is 14 residues long. Germline V gene data show CDR1 as MRHNA and CDR2 as SNTAGT. The CDR3 protein is CASTPSANTGELFF. The CDR3 bases are TGTGCCAGCACACCGTCCGCGAACACCGGGGAGCTGTTTTTT.

The table lists this clone with a few counts. The rearrangement links TRBV5-1 to TRBJ2-3; TRBD1 might be the D (5 bases). Per germline, CDR1 SGHRS and CDR2 YFSETQ. CDR3 size: 11 residues. Trimming took 8 bases from V and 3 from J, leaving 7 bases between them. CDR3 sequence: CASQGTDTQYF. DNA of the CDR3: TGCGCCAGTCAGGGTACAGATACGCAGTATTTT.

CDR3 residues: CATSKGAGNTDTQYF. For the CDR3, the DNA is TGTGCCACCAGCAAGGGGGCCGGTAACACAGATACGCAGTATTTT. The chain has TRBV15 and TRBJ2-3, with 7 bases identical to TRBD1. From germline, CDR1 is LNHNV and CDR2 YYDKDF (reference sequence). The V gene end was trimmed by 4 bases and the J gene end by 2 bases; junction bases not matched to a gene: 6. This CDR3 is 15 amino acids long.

The chain links TRBV30 to TRBJ2-7; D perhaps matches TRBD2 (5 bases). Trimming left V 6 bases short and J 6 bases short, with 21 bases between. Germline loops: CDR1 GTSNPN, CDR2 SVGIG (reference sequence). There are 14 residues in the CDR3. CDR3 bases: TGTGCCTGCCCTAGACCGGGGTTACGGTCCGAGCAGTACTTC. This gives the protein CACPRPGLRSEQYF.

The rearrangement links TRBV20-1 to TRBJ1-1; D not certain. The length of the CDR3 is 10 residues. V lost 6 bases to trimming and J lost 2 bases, with 4 bases between them. Germline CDR1 is DFQATT and CDR2 is SNEGSKA (reference sequence). CDR3 nucleotide sequence: TGCAGTGCAATTAACACTGAAGCTTTCTTT. Its protein product is CSAINTEAFF.

J is TRBJ2-5 and V is TRBV30; a weak D match, TRBD2 (6 bases). V lost 3 bases to trimming and J lost 5 bases, with 22 bases between them. The CDR3 loop spans 16 amino acids. Germline V gene lookup returns CDR1 GTSNPN and CDR2 SVGIG (reference sequence). The CDR3 DNA sequence: TGTGCCTGGAGCCTTCCGAGTAGCGGCAGGGCCGAGACCCAGTACTTC. Amino acid sequence: CAWSLPSSGRAETQYF.

The rearrangement uses TRBV5-1 and TRBJ1-1; no reliable D call. The CDR3 extends over 13 amino acids. Germline CDR1 and CDR2: SGHRS and YFSETQ. The V gene lost 4 bases and the J gene lost 1 base, with 8 bases spanning the gap. The CDR3 DNA follows: TGCGCCAGCAGCCAAGACTGGAACACTGAAGCTTTCTTT. This sequence encodes CASSQDWNTEAFF.

This chain joins TRBV5-1 and TRBJ2-3; D ambiguous. V shed 0 bases and J shed 6 bases, with 17 bases lying between them. The germline V gene encodes CDR1 SGHRS and CDR2 YFSETQ. The CDR3 spans 16 residues. The CDR3 here is CASSLEAASLGDTQYF. Here the CDR3 DNA reads TGCGCCAGCAGCTTGGAGGCGGCTTCGCTCGGGGATACGCAGTATTTT. The whole variable domain, remainder taken from reference TRBV5-1 and TRBJ2-3, is KAGVTQTPRYLIKTRGQQVTLSCSPISGHRSVSWYQQTPGQGLQFLFEYFSETQRNKGNFPGRFSGRQFSNSRSEMNVSTLELGDSALYLCASSLEAASLGDTQYFGPGTRLTVL.

In this sample, this clone turned up a few times. CDR3 protein: CASSIGTGTSYEQYF. The CDR3 coding sequence is TGTGCCAGTAGTATAGGGACCGGGACCTCCTACGAGCAGTACTTC. This chain connects TRBV19 to TRBJ2-7; D tentatively fits TRBD1 or TRBD2 (5 bases each). The germline CDR1 and CDR2 sequences are LNHDA and SQIVND (reference sequence). Trimming pared 1 base from V and 0 bases from J, leaving 10 bases between. The length of the CDR3 is 15 residues.